These 21 T cell receptor beta chains came from one sample sequenced in a study of OX40 agonist ivuxolimab in advanced cancers. Assay: immunoSEQ multiplex PCR; the TCRdb copy retains only in-frame clones and omits some. The sample carries 35,000 to 40,000 clones, around 80% recorded once. Sequencing was performed on CD4+ or CD8+ T cells sorted from blood, taken in a trial of the OX40 agonist ivuxolimab. The receptor set was obtained from an adult with an advanced solid tumor such as melanoma, head and neck, liver or kidney cancer.

This clone was detected only a few times. This rearrangement joins TRBV30 to TRBJ1-1; D is perhaps TRBD1 (5 bases). Germline loops: CDR1 GTSNPN, CDR2 SVGIG (reference sequence). Trimming removed 4 bases from V and 5 bases from J, with 14 bases in between. This CDR3 comprises 13 residues. The CDR3 bases are TGTGCCTGGAATCATGGGGGGAGGACTGAAGCTTTCTTT. It yields the protein CAWNHGGRTEAFF.

J is TRBJ1-2 and V is TRBV28; no definite D call. V gave up 5 bases and J gave up 8 bases, with 12 bases separating them. The CDR3 has 12 amino acids. The germline V gene encodes CDR1 MDHEN and CDR2 SYDVKM. The CDR3 DNA follows: TGTGCCAGCAGTATAATAGAGGAGGGCTACACCTTC. It is translated as CASSIIEEGYTF.

This sequence joins TRBV28 and TRBJ1-6, with D uncertain. The germline CDR1 and CDR2 sequences are MDHEN and SYDVKM. V lost 6 bases to trimming and J lost 0 bases, with 18 bases between them. The CDR3 is made up of 18 amino acids. CDR3 sequence (DNA): TGTGCCAGCAGCACCGGGTCTCTCGGGAGCTCCTATAATTCACCCCTCCACTTT. Encoded protein: CASSTGSLGSSYNSPLHF.

The V call is TRBV19, the J call TRBJ2-3, with 9 bases aligning to TRBD2. The CDR3 has 15 amino acids. CDR1 LNHDA and CDR2 SQIVND come from the germline V gene (reference sequence). Trimming took 4 bases from V and 6 from J; bases not matched to a gene: 8. DNA for the CDR3: TGTGCCAGTAGTACCCTAGCGGGACGGCAGGATACGCAGTATTTT. Amino acids: CASSTLAGRQDTQYF. The full variable domain, its missing parts supplied by reference TRBV19 and TRBJ2-3, is DGGITQSPKYLFRKEGQNVTLSCEQNLNHDAMYWYRQDPGQGLRLIYYSQIVNDFQKGDIAEGYSVSREKKESFPLTVTSAQKNPTAFYLCASSTLAGRQDTQYFGPGTRLTVL.

The chain employs TRBV19 and TRBJ2-5; 8 nucleotides agree with TRBD1. Germline V CDR1 and CDR2: LNHDA, SQIVND (reference sequence). The junction had 4 bases not matched to a gene; V was cut back by 5 bases and J by 2 bases. The CDR3 sequence is 14 residues long. The chain's CDR3 is CASSAGQEQETQYF. The CDR3 nucleotides are TGTGCCAGTAGTGCGGGACAGGAACAAGAGACCCAGTACTTC. Full variable domain (rest looked up from reference TRBV19 and TRBJ2-5): DGGITQSPKYLFRKEGQNVTLSCEQNLNHDAMYWYRQDPGQGLRLIYYSQIVNDFQKGDIAEGYSVSREKKESFPLTVTSAQKNPTAFYLCASSAGQEQETQYFGPGTRLLVL.

The genes are TRBV6-5 and TRBJ1-2; 10 positions agree with TRBD1. CDR1 and CDR2 (germline): MNHEY, SVGAGI. The CDR3 runs 16 residues. With V trimmed by 1 base and J by 4 bases, 6 bases remained unmatched. CDR3 amino acids: CASSYLRTGGSYGYTF. DNA for the CDR3: TGTGCCAGCAGTTACTTGAGGACAGGGGGGTCCTATGGCTACACCTTC.

CDR3 DNA sequence: TGTGCCAGCAGCTTGGGTTTAGCGGGAGGAGAGGAGACCCAGTACTTC. This sequence encodes CASSLGLAGGEETQYF. J is TRBJ2-5 and V is TRBV5-4; 10 bases line up with TRBD2. The CDR3 consists of 16 residues. Trimming took 0 bases from V and 5 from J; bases not matched to a gene: 7. Germline loops: CDR1 SGHNT, CDR2 YYREEE (reference sequence).

The DNA for the CDR3 is TGTGCCAGCAGTTCCGGACAGGGGGTTAGAGGGGCCAACGTCCTGACTTTC. It encodes CASSSGQGVRGANVLTF. The chain recombines TRBV28 with TRBJ2-6; 10 bases agree with TRBD1. The CDR3 totals 17 residues. Germline V gene sequence: CDR1 MDHEN, CDR2 SYDVKM. Trimming removed 4 bases from V and 4 bases from J; junction bases left unmatched: 7.

This chain uses TRBV5-1 with TRBJ1-2, with TRBD1 identical over 7 bases. After removal of 0 bases from V and 1 base from J, the junction contained 24 bases not matched to a gene. CDR3 length: 22 residues. Germline V lookup: CDR1 SGHRS, CDR2 YFSETQ. CDR3 sequence reads: CASSLDIAGGPKANPVNYGYTF. The CDR3 DNA is TGCGCCAGCAGCTTGGATATTGCAGGGGGTCCCAAAGCAAATCCCGTTAACTATGGCTACACCTTC. Complete variable domain (other parts from reference TRBV5-1 and TRBJ1-2): KAGVTQTPRYLIKTRGQQVTLSCSPISGHRSVSWYQQTPGQGLQFLFEYFSETQRNKGNFPGRFSGRQFSNSRSEMNVSTLELGDSALYLCASSLDIAGGPKANPVNYGYTFGSGTRLTVV.

This chain links TRBV6-4 with TRBJ2-1, with D maybe TRBD2 (5 bases). The CDR3 is 16 amino acids. Trimming shortened V by 3 bases and J by 0 bases, and 12 bases separated the two germline ends. Germline V CDR1 and CDR2: MRHNA, SNTAGT. The CDR3 sequence: CASSERSTSSYNEQFF. The CDR3 bases are TGTGCCAGCAGTGAGAGGTCAACTAGCTCCTACAATGAGCAGTTCTTC.

This chain joins TRBV30 and TRBJ1-2; D unresolved. The CDR3 consists of 14 residues. Trimming took 0 bases from V and 4 from J, leaving 12 bases between them. The germline V gene has CDR1 GTSNPN and CDR2 SVGIG (reference sequence). The CDR3, as DNA: TGTGCCTGGAGTGTACTCTGGAGTTCCTATGGCTACACCTTC. Protein: CAWSVLWSSYGYTF.

The chain employs TRBV29-1 and TRBJ2-7; D is uncertain. The CDR3 runs to 14 residues. V lost 4 bases, J lost 0 bases, and 13 bases lay in between. Germline loops: CDR1 SQVTM, CDR2 ANQGSEA. CDR3 in amino acids: CSVGLSLVSYEQYF. DNA of the CDR3: TGCAGCGTTGGACTTTCCCTAGTCTCCTACGAGCAGTACTTC.

The gene calls are TRBV6-4 and TRBJ2-1; possibly TRBD1 for D (7 bases). Germline loops: CDR1 MRHNA, CDR2 SNTAGT. The CDR3 runs 15 residues. V was cut by 3 bases and J by 5 bases, with 14 bases left in between. The CDR3 protein is CASSEARGANNEQFF. The DNA of the CDR3 is TGTGCCAGCAGTGAAGCCAGGGGGGCAAACAATGAGCAGTTCTTC.

The J gene is TRBJ2-3, the V gene TRBV14, with 9 bases aligning to TRBD2. This CDR3 spans 15 amino acids. From germline, CDR1 is SGHDN and CDR2 FVKESK. V shed 6 bases, J shed 0 bases, and the junction held 4 bases outside the gene matches. The CDR3 is CASRPGTSSTDTQYF. CDR3 nucleotide sequence: TGTGCCAGCAGACCCGGGACTAGCAGCACAGATACGCAGTATTTT.

Written as DNA, the CDR3 is TGTGCCAGCAGCGTCGGGACTTCCATCTCTAACTATGGCTACACCTTC. This codes for CASSVGTSISNYGYTF. J is TRBJ1-2 and V is TRBV7-8; TRBD1 might be the D (5 bases). CDR1 and CDR2 (germline): SGHVS, FQNEAQ. The CDR3 contains 16 residues. V lost 5 bases, J lost 0 bases, and 16 bases lay in between.

The rearrangement joins TRBV29-1 to TRBJ2-5, with 9 bases identical to TRBD1. Per the germline V gene, CDR1 is SQVTM and CDR2 is ANQGSEA. This CDR3 is built from 12 residues. V lost 4 bases, J lost 5 bases, and 2 bases stayed unmatched. CDR3 loop: CSVGQGGETQYF. Written as DNA, the CDR3 is TGCAGCGTTGGACAGGGGGGGGAGACCCAGTACTTC.

This clone has only a few counts. The chain couples TRBV2 to TRBJ1-3; 7 bases map to TRBD1. After removal of 4 bases from V and 0 bases from J, the junction contained 9 bases not matched to a gene. The CDR3 is 17 amino acids. Germline CDR1 is SNHLY and CDR2 is FYNNEI. The CDR3 protein is CASSVGRGQLSGNTIYF. The CDR3 DNA follows: TGTGCCAGCAGTGTTGGTAGGGGGCAGCTCTCTGGAAACACCATATATTTT.

The rearrangement joins TRBV29-1 to TRBJ2-7; 14 nucleotides align to TRBD2. Germline V lookup: CDR1 SQVTM, CDR2 ANQGSEA. The CDR3 length is 13 residues. With V trimmed by 5 bases and J by 5 bases, 2 bases remained unmatched. CDR3 sequence (DNA): TGCAGCGTTTCGGGACTAGCGGGAGACGAGCAGTACTTC. The encoded protein is CSVSGLAGDEQYF.

There are a few counts of this clone. The chain combines TRBV27 with TRBJ1-1, with TRBD1 matching 10 bases. J was trimmed by 3 bases and V by 4 bases; bases with no gene match: 2. Germline assignment: CDR1 MNHEY and CDR2 SMNVEV (reference sequence). This CDR3 region has 14 residues. CDR3 protein: CASSWGTGDTEAFF. The CDR3 nucleotides read TGTGCCAGCAGTTGGGGGACAGGGGACACTGAAGCTTTCTTT.

CDR3 coding DNA: TGTGCCAGCAGTCCCACTAGCGGGTATCCCAATGAGCAGTTCTTC. Translated, it gives CASSPTSGYPNEQFF. The rearrangement joins TRBV27 to TRBJ2-1; 9 bases map to TRBD2. This CDR3 has 15 amino acids. Germline lookup yields CDR1 MNHEY and CDR2 SMNVEV (reference sequence). Trimming at V came to 5 bases and at J to 6 bases, leaving 8 bases not matched to a gene.

The chain joins TRBV27 to TRBJ2-1; D uncertain. The CDR3 spans 13 residues. The V end lost 6 bases, the J end lost 0 bases, and 6 bases lay between the germline ends. Germline V gene lookup returns CDR1 MNHEY and CDR2 SMNVEV (reference sequence). CDR3 loop: CASSRSSYNEQFF. The CDR3 DNA reads TGTGCCAGCAGCCGGAGCTCCTACAATGAGCAGTTCTTC.